Presented here are 20 T cell receptor beta chains from one specimen sequenced in a study of tumor-infiltrating lymphocytes in primary liver carcinoma. Scientists recovered RNA and DNA together from roughly 21-30 mg of unsorted bulk tissue. Production of TCR beta cDNA used around 0.45 ug total RNA together with a constant-region primer. What produced the TCR beta libraries was three nested multiplex PCR rounds using slightly modified ARM-PCR. Rounds one and two of PCR, each of 10 cycles, were primed with TRBV1-TRBV30 forward primers and a C-beta reverse primer. In TCRdb, the multiplex PCR reads were re-called with MiXCR into one record per CDR3 protein. The sample holds approximately 190,000 distinct CDR3 sequences; around four fifths are singletons and the top ten take about a sixth. Sample: tumor tissue from primary liver carcinoma. The receptors shown here come from a man aged 35 to 55 with primary liver carcinoma and hepatitis B virus infection.

About this clonotype: At one end the junction does not follow the germline gene, possibly because of a read error. The chain links TRBV4-3 to TRBJ2-7, with D tentatively TRBD2 (5 bases). CDR3 length: 13 amino acids. The germline CDR1 and CDR2 sequences are LGHNA and YSLEER. CDR3 loop: CASSREQRYEQYF. CDR3 DNA sequence: TGCGCCAGTAGCCGGGAACAGCGCTACGAGCAGTACTTC.

This clonotype occurred many times. This chain uses TRBV5-4 with TRBJ1-2; 7 nucleotides match TRBD1. Germline loops: CDR1 SGHNT, CDR2 YYREEE (reference sequence). The CDR3 contains 14 residues. V shed 4 bases, J shed 7 bases, and the junction held 10 bases outside the gene matches. CDR3: CASSPPTGLSGYTF. In DNA form, the CDR3 reads TGTGCCAGCAGCCCACCGACAGGGTTAAGTGGCTACACCTTC. Combining the CDR3 with reference TRBV5-4 and TRBJ1-2 gives the whole variable domain ETGVTQSPTHLIKTRGQQVTLRCSSQSGHNTVSWYQQALGQGPQFIFQYYREEENGRGNFPPRFSGLQFPNYSSELNVNALELDDSALYLCASSPPTGLSGYTFGSGTRLTVV.

A word on this clonotype: A junction end diverges from the germline sequence, so it may reflect a read error. Here the CDR3 reads CTSSDVVGWVNNEQFF. The DNA for the CDR3 is TGTACCAGCAGTGACGTAGTTGGATGGGTAAACAATGAGCAGTTCTTC. The gene calls are TRBV14 and TRBJ2-1; D not resolved. This CDR3 has 16 residues. Germline CDR1 SGHDN, CDR2 FVKESK.

This chain connects TRBV5-1 to TRBJ1-2; D perhaps matches TRBD1 (5 bases). V lost 4 bases to trimming and J lost 6 bases, with 16 bases between them. This CDR3 has 14 residues. Per the germline V gene, CDR1 is SGHRS and CDR2 is YFSETQ. CDR3: CASSPWTWVDGYTF. DNA of the CDR3: TGCGCCAGCAGCCCTTGGACATGGGTCGATGGCTACACCTTC.

A remark on this clonotype: The junction departs from germline at one end; a sequencing error may be responsible. The chain's CDR3 is CASSLEPSGTWVEHYF. DNA for the CDR3: TGTGCCAGCAGCTTAGAACCTAGCGGGACCTGGGTCGAGCATTATTTC. The chain carries TRBV11-2 and TRBJ2-7, with 9 bases that match TRBD2. The CDR3 length is 16 residues. CDR1 is SGHAT, CDR2 FQNNGV, per germline.

As regards this clonotype: No conserved phenylalanine or tryptophan is present at the end of the CDR3, so a read error is the likely explanation. It is unclear where the CDR3 begins or ends on the DNA, so no DNA is shown, and the CDR3 is as TCRdb lists it. V gene TRBV28 combines with J gene TRBJ2-2; the D call in the table, TRBD1, was not verified against the DNA. In germline, CDR1 is MDHEN, CDR2 SYDVKM. Inclusive of both ends, the CDR3 amounts to 15 amino acids. The CDR3 loop is CASSRTTENTGELLS.

With respect to this clonotype: One end of the junction is discordant with germline, which a read error may explain. V gene TRBV6-1 combines with J gene TRBJ2-2, with D perhaps matching TRBD2 (5 bases). The germline gives CDR1 MNHNS, CDR2 SASEGT. CDR3 length: 12 amino acids. CDR3 in DNA: TGTGCCAGCAGGCATGGAAACGGGGAACTGTTTTTT. This encodes CASRHGNGELFF.

The chain links TRBV5-1 to TRBJ1-6, with 7 bases matching TRBD1. The CDR3 loop spans 16 amino acids. Trimming cost V 6 bases and J 5 bases; bases outside gene matches: 11. The germline V gene encodes CDR1 SGHRS and CDR2 YFSETQ. CDR3 protein: CASNDILTGHNSPLHF. CDR3 DNA: TGCGCCAGCAACGACATCCTGACAGGGCATAATTCACCCCTCCACTTT.

Remarks on this clonotype: An end of the junction does not agree with germline; a read error may underlie this. This sequence joins TRBV29-1 and TRBJ1-1, with D perhaps TRBD1 (5 bases). Per germline, CDR1 SQVTM and CDR2 ANQGSEA. The CDR3 is 15 amino acids. CDR3 loop: CNVAPEWGMNIEAFF. The DNA of the CDR3 is TGCAACGTTGCCCCAGAGTGGGGGATGAACATTGAAGCTTTCTTT.

This clonotype is medium-sized by share. The chain employs TRBV11-2 and TRBJ1-6, with 7 bases that match TRBD1. Germline CDR1 and CDR2: SGHAT and FQNNGV. The CDR3 consists of 16 residues. Germline trimming cut 3 bases from V and 7 bases from J; bases unmatched to any gene: 9. DNA of the CDR3: TGTGCCAGCAGCTTCGCCGCCGGGACAGCGAATTCACCCCTCCACTTT. Amino acids: CASSFAAGTANSPLHF.

Details on this clonotype: A clone one base away is much larger, so this may be a read error. The chain couples TRBV28 to TRBJ2-7, with D hard to call. The V gene's germline CDR1 is MDHEN and CDR2 SYDVKM. There are 13 residues in the CDR3. Between the trimmed V and J ends, which lost 7 bases and 3 bases, there was a span of 13 bases. The CDR3 region is CASTKFVDYEQYF. CDR3 nucleotides: TGTGCCAGCACCAAGTTTGTCGACTACGAGCAGTACTTC.

V usage is TRBV20-1 and J usage is TRBJ1-1; D remains unclear. The germline V gene has CDR1 DFQATT and CDR2 SNEGSKA (reference sequence). The germline V and J ends were trimmed by 0 bases and 13 bases, with 6 bases remaining between them. This CDR3 comprises 9 residues. DNA of the CDR3: TGCAGTGCTAGAGACCCGGATTTCTTT. Residues: CSARDPDFF.

On this clonotype: At one end the junction does not follow the germline gene, possibly because of a read error. The V call is TRBV14, the J call TRBJ1-1; D gene unclear. CDR1 is SGHDN and CDR2 is FVKESK in the germline V gene. CDR3 length equals 15 residues. This CDR3 is CASSPRLAIGTETFF. CDR3 nucleotide sequence: TGTGCCAGTAGCCCCAGACTTGCGATAGGCACTGAAACTTTCTTT.

The chain combines TRBV29-1 with TRBJ1-1; TRBD1 might be the D (5 bases). The CDR3 is made up of 15 amino acids. From germline, CDR1 is SQVTM and CDR2 ANQGSEA. V was trimmed by 7 bases and J by 2 bases, leaving 20 bases between them. CDR3 sequence: CSGEQDGYHNTEAFF. CDR3 coding DNA: TGCAGCGGGGAACAGGATGGCTATCATAACACTGAAGCTTTCTTT.

This chain links TRBV6-6 with TRBJ2-1, with a possible D match to TRBD2 (6 bases). From germline, CDR1 is MNHNY and CDR2 SVGAGI (reference sequence). This CDR3 comprises 15 residues. Trimming removed 5 bases from V and 12 bases from J, with 23 bases in between. The CDR3 nucleotides are TGTGCCAGCAGTAATGCCGGGACTGCTAACCATGTGCAGTTCTTC. It specifies CASSNAGTANHVQFF.

With regard to this clonotype: One end of the junction fails to match germline, which may point to a read error. V is TRBV12-3 or TRBV12-4 and J is TRBJ1-2; 7 bases line up with TRBD1. The length of the CDR3 is 14 residues. Written as DNA, the CDR3 is TGTGCCAGCAGTTTACAGGGGGGGAATTATGACTACACCTTC. This codes for CASSLQGGNYDYTF.

On this clonotype: At one of its ends the junction is not consistent with the germline gene, which may arise from a read error. The V and J genes are TRBV4-2 and TRBJ2-2, with TRBD2 matching 13 bases. This CDR3 region has 17 residues. Per the germline V gene, CDR1 is LGHNA and CDR2 is YNFKEQ. Written as DNA, the CDR3 is TGTGCCAGCAGCCAAGGGGGACTAGCGGGATATTTCGGGGTGCTGTTTTTT. Translated, it gives CASSQGGLAGYFGVLFF.

Comment on this clonotype: A much larger clone differs from this one at a single base, so this may be a read error. V gene TRBV7-9 combines with J gene TRBJ2-2; D is tentatively TRBD1 or TRBD2 (5 bases each). Trimming removed 8 bases at V and 3 bases at J, with 7 bases between. Germline-derived CDR1 and CDR2 are SEHNR and FQNEAQ (reference sequence). This CDR3 is built from 12 residues. Here the CDR3 DNA reads TGTGCCAGCCGGGGCTACACCGGGGAGCTGTTTTTT. Protein: CASRGYTGELFF.

About this clonotype: The junction departs from germline at one end; a sequencing error may be responsible. J is TRBJ1-1 and V is TRBV29-1; D perhaps matches TRBD1 (5 bases). Germline V gives CDR1 SQVTM, CDR2 ANQGSEA. The CDR3 sequence is 15 residues long. The CDR3 DNA reads as TGCAACGTTGCGGCGGGGTGGGGCATGAACATTGAAGCTTTCTTT. It yields the protein CNVAAGWGMNIEAFF.

This clonotype was counted a single time. The junction and the germline gene differ at one end; a read error may be behind it. CDR3 residues: CASREGVGKRYF. The CDR3 DNA sequence: TGTGCCAGCAGGGAGGGGGTAGGAAAGCGGTATTTC. The chain recombines TRBV6-1 with TRBJ2-7; D might be TRBD1 or TRBD2, each matching 6 bases. CDR1 and CDR2 (germline): MNHNS, SASEGT. The CDR3 covers 12 residues.